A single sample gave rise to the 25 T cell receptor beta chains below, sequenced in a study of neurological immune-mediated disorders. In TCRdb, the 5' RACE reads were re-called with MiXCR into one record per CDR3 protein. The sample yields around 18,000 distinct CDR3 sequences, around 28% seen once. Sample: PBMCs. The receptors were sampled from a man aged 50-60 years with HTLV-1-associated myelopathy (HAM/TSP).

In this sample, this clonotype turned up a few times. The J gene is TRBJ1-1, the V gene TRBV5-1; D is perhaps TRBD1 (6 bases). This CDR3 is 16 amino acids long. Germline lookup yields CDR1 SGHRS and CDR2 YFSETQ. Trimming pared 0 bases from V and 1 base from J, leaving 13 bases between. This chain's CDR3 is CASSLAGQGRNTEAFF. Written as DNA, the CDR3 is TGCGCCAGCAGCTTGGCCGGGCAGGGGAGGAACACTGAAGCTTTCTTT.

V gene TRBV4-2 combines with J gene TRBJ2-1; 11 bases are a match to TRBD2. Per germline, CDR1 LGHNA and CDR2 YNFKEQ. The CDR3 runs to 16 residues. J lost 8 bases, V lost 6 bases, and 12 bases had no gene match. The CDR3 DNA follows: TGTGCCAGCAGTCCCTCTATAGGGACTAGCGGCCATGAGCAGTTCTTC. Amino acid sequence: CASSPSIGTSGHEQFF.

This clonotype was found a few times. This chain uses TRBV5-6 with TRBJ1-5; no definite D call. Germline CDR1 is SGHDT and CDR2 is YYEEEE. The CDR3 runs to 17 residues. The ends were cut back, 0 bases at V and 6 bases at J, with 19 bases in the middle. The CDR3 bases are TGTGCCAGCAGCTTGGCCCGAGACCGTTTCGTGATTCAGCCCCAGCATTTT. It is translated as CASSLARDRFVIQPQHF.

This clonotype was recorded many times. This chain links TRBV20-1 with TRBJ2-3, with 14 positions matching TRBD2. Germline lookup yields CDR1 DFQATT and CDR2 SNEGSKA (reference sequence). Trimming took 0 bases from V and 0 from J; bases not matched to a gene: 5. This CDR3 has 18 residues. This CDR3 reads CSARDTTSGGASTDTQYF. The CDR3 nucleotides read TGCAGTGCTAGAGATACGACTAGCGGGGGGGCGAGCACAGATACGCAGTATTTT.

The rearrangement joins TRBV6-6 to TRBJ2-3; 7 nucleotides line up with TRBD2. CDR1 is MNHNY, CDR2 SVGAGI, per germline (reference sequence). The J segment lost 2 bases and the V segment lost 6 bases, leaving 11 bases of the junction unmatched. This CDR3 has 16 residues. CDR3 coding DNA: TGTGCCAGCAGCCGAGGCACCAGCGGGACCACAGATACGCAGTATTTT. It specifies CASSRGTSGTTDTQYF.

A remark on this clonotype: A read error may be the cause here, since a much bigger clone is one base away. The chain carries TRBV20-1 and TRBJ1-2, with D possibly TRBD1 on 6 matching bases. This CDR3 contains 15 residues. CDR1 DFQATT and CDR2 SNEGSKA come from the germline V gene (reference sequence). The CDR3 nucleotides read TGCAGTGCTAGAGATAGGGGGGAAGCTAACTGTGGCTACACCTTC. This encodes CSARDRGEANCGYTF.

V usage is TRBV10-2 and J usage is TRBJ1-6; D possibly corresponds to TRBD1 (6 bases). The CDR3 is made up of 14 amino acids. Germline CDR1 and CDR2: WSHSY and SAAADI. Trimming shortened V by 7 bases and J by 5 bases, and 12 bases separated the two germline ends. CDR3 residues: CASTTDRDNSPLHF. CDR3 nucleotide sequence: TGCGCCAGCACCACGGACAGAGATAATTCACCCCTCCACTTT.

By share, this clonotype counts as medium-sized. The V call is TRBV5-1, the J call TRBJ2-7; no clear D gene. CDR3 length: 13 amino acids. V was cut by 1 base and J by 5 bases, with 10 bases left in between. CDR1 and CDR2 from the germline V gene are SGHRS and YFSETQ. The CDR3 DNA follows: TGCGCCAGCAGCTTGTCCCCACGGGACGAGCAGTACTTC. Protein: CASSLSPRDEQYF.

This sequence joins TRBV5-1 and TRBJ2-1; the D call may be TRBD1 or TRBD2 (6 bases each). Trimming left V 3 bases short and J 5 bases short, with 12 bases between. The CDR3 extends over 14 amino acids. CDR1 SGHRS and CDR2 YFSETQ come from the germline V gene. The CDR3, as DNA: TGCGCCAGCAGCTCCACGGGGGCGGACAATGAGCAGTTCTTC. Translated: CASSSTGADNEQFF. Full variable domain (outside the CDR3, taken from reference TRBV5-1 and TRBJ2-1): KAGVTQTPRYLIKTRGQQVTLSCSPISGHRSVSWYQQTPGQGLQFLFEYFSETQRNKGNFPGRFSGRQFSNSRSEMNVSTLELGDSALYLCASSSTGADNEQFFGPGTRLTVL.

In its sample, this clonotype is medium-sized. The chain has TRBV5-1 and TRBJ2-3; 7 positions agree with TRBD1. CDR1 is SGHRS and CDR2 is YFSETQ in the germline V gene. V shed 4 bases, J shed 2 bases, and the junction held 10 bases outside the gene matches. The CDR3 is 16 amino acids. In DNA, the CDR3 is TGCGCCAGCAGCAAACCGGGACAGAGCTACACAGATACGCAGTATTTT. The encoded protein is CASSKPGQSYTDTQYF.

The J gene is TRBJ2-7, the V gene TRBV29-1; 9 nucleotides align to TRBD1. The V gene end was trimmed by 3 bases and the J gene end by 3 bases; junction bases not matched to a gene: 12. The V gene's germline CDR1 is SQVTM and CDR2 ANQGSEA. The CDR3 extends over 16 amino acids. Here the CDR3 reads CSVERLGGTGFYEQYF. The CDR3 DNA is TGCAGCGTTGAGCGGTTAGGCGGGACAGGGTTCTACGAGCAGTACTTC.

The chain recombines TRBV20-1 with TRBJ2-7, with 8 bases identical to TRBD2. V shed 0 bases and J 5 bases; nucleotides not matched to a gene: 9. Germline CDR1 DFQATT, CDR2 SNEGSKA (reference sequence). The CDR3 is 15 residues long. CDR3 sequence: CSARDGAGEEDEQYF. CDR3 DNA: TGCAGTGCTAGAGATGGAGCGGGGGAGGAGGACGAGCAGTACTTC.

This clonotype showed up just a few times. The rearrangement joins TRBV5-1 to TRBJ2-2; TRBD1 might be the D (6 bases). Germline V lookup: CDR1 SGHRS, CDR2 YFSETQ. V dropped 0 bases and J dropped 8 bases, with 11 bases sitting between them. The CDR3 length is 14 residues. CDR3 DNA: TGCGCCAGCAGCTTGGCCCAGCAGGGGGGGGAGCTGTTTTTT. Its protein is CASSLAQQGGELFF.

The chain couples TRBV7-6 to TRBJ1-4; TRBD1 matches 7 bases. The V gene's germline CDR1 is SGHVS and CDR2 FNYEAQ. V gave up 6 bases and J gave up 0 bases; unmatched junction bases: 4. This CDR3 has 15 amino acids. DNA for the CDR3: TGTGCCAGCAGGCAAACAGGGGCAACTAATGAAAAACTGTTTTTT. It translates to CASRQTGATNEKLFF. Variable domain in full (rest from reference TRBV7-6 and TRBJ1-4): GAGVSQSPRYKVTKRGQDVALRCDPISGHVSLYWYRQALGQGPEFLTYFNYEAQQDKSGLPNDRFSAERPEGSISTLTIQRTEQRDSAMYRCASRQTGATNEKLFFGSGTQLSVL.

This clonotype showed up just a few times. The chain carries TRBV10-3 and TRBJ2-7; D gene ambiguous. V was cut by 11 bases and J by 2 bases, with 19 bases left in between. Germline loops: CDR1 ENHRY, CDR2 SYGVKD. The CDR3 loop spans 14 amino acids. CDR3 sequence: CAALTPGLTYEQYF. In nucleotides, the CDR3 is TGTGCCGCCCTCACTCCGGGTCTCACCTACGAGCAGTACTTC.

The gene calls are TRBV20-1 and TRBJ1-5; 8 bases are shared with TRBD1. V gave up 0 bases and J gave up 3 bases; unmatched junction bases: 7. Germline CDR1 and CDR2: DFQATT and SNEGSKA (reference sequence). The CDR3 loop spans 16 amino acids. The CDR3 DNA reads TGCAGTGCTAGAGAGAGCAGGGGGCTGGACAATCAGCCCCAGCATTTT. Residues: CSARESRGLDNQPQHF.

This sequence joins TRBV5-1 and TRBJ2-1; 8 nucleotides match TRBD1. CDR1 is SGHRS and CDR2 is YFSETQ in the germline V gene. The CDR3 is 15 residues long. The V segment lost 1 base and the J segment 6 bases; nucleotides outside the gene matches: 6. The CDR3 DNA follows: TGCGCCAGCAGCTTGAGGACAGGGTCAATCAATGAGCAGTTCTTC. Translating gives CASSLRTGSINEQFF.

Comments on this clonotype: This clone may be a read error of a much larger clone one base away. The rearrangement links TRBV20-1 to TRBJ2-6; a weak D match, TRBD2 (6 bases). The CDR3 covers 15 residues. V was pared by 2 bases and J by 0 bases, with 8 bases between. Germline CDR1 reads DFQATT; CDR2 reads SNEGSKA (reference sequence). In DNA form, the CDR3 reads TGCAGTGCTAGATTGGGGGGCTCTGGGGCCAACGTCCTGACTTTC. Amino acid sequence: CSARLGGSGANVLTF.

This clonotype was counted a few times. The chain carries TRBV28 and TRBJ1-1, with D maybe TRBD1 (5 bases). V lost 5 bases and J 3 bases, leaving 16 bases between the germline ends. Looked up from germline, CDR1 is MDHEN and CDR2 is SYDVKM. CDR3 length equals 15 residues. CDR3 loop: CASSRTPGPYTEAFF. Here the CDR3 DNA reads TGTGCCAGCAGTCGAACTCCGGGGCCATACACTGAAGCTTTCTTT.

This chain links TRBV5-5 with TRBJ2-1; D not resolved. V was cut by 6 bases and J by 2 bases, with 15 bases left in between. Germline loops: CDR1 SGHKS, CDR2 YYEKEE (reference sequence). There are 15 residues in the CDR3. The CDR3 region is CASTQGVGTYNEQFF. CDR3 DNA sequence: TGTGCCAGCACCCAAGGTGTTGGGACCTACAATGAGCAGTTCTTC.

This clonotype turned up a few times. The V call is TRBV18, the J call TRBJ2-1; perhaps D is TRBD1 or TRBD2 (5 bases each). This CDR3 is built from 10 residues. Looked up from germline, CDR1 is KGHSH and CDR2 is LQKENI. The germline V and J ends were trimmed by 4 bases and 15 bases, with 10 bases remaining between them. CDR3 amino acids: CASSRDVPFF. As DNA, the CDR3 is TGTGCCAGCTCACGGGACGTCCCGTTCTTC.

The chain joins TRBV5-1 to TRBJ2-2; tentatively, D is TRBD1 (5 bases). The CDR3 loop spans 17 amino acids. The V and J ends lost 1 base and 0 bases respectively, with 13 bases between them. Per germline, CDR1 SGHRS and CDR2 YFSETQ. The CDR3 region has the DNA TGCGCCAGCAGCTTGCTATTTGACAGAGCGAACACCGGGGAGCTGTTTTTT. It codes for CASSLLFDRANTGELFF. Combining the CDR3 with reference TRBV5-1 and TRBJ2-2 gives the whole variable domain KAGVTQTPRYLIKTRGQQVTLSCSPISGHRSVSWYQQTPGQGLQFLFEYFSETQRNKGNFPGRFSGRQFSNSRSEMNVSTLELGDSALYLCASSLLFDRANTGELFFGEGSRLTVL.

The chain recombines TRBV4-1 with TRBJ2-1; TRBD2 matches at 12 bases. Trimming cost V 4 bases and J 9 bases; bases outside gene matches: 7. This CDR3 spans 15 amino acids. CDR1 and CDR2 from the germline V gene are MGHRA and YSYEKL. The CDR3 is CASSLLAGGRGEQFF. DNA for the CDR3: TGCGCCAGCAGCCTACTAGCGGGGGGCCGAGGTGAGCAGTTCTTC.

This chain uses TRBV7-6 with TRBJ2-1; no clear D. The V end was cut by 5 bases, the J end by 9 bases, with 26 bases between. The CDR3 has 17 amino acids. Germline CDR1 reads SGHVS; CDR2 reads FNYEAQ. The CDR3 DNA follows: TGTGCCAGCAGCCCCCGAAACGGAGCCCAGACTTTGGGTGAGCAGTTCTTC. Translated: CASSPRNGAQTLGEQFF.

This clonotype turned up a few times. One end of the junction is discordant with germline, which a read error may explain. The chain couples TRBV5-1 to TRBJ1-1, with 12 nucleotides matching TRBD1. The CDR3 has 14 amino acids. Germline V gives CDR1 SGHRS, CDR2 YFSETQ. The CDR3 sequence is CASRLGQGATEAFF. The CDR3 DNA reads TGCGCCAGCAGATTGGGACAGGGGGCCACTGAAGCTTTCTTT.